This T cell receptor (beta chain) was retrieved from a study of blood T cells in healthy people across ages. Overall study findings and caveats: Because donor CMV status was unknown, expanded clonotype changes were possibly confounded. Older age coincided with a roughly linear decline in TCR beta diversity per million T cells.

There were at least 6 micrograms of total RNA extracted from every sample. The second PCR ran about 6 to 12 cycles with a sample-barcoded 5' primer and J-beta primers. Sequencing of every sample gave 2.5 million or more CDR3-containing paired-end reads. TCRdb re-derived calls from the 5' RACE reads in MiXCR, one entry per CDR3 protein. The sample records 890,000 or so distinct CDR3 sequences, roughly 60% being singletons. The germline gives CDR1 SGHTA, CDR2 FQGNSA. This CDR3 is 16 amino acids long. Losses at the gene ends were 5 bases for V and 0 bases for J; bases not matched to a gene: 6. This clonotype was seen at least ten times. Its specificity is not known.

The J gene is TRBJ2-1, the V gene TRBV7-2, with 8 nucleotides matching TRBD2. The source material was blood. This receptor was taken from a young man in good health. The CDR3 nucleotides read TGTGCCAGCAGCCCTGATAGCGGGACCTCCTACAATGAGCAGTTCTTC. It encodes CASSPDSGTSYNEQFF.